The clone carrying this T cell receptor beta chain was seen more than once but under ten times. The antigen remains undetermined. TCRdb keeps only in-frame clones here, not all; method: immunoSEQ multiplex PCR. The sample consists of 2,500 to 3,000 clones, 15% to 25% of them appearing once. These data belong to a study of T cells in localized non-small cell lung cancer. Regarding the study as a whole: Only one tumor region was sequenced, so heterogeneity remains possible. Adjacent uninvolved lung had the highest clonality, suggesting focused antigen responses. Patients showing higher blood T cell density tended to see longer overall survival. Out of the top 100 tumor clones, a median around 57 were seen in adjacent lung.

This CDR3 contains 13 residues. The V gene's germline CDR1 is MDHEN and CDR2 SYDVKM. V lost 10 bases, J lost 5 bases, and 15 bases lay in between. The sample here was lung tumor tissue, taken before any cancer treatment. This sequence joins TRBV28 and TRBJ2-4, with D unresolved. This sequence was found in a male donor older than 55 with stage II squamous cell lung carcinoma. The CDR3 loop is CATMWEWENIQYF. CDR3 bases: TGTGCCACCATGTGGGAATGGGAAAACATTCAGTACTTC.